These 18 T cell receptor beta chains share one sample of origin, sequenced in a study of cytomegalovirus exposure and HLA in healthy donors. 13 Jbeta primers and 60 Vbeta primers were used for the PCR. TCRdb's table, derived via immunoSEQ multiplex PCR, lists solely in-frame clones and lacks some. The sample shows about 130,000 clones, roughly 71% of them seen only once. Sequencing used PBMCs. The source is a woman in her forties or fifties in good health and CMV-seropositive.

CDR3 DNA: TGTGCCAGCAGCTTAGCGGCGGGGGGGCCGGGGACCCAGTACTTC. Its translation: CASSLAAGGPGTQYF. The genes are TRBV7-2 and TRBJ2-5; the match to TRBD2 covers 9 bases. The CDR3 has 15 amino acids. Trimming removed 0 bases from V and 7 bases from J; junction bases left unmatched: 6. Germline values: CDR1 SGHTA, CDR2 FQGNSA.

The chain uses TRBV6-6 and TRBJ1-6; TRBD1 aligns across 7 bases. With 5 bases clipped from V and 5 bases from J, the junction kept 6 bases outside the gene matches. The CDR3 has 15 residues. CDR1 MNHNY and CDR2 SVGAGI come from the germline V gene (reference sequence). CDR3 sequence: CASSPPGGNNSPLHF. CDR3 in DNA: TGTGCCAGCAGTCCCCCAGGGGGGAATAATTCACCCCTCCACTTT.

The chain combines TRBV7-3 with TRBJ2-7, with a tentative D call TRBD1 (5 bases). The germline V gene encodes CDR1 SGHTA and CDR2 FQGTGA. The CDR3 extends over 16 amino acids. Trimming shortened V by 3 bases and J by 0 bases, and 15 bases separated the two germline ends. The CDR3 nucleotides read TGTGCCAGCAGCTTTTCAGGGCAGGGAAGCTCCTACGAGCAGTACTTC. Its protein is CASSFSGQGSSYEQYF. Based on the CDR3 plus reference TRBV7-3 and TRBJ2-7, the full variable domain is GAGVSQTPSNKVTEKGKYVELRCDPISGHTALYWYRQSLGQGPEFLIYFQGTGAADDSGLPNDRFFAVRPEGSVSTLKIQRTERGDSAVYLCASSFSGQGSSYEQYFGPGTRLTVT.

The J gene is TRBJ2-7, the V gene TRBV6-1, with D unresolved. The germline V gene encodes CDR1 MNHNS and CDR2 SASEGT. This CDR3 region has 11 residues. The V end lost 3 bases, the J end lost 4 bases, and 4 bases lay between the germline ends. This CDR3 reads CASSESYEQYF. The DNA of the CDR3 is TGTGCCAGCAGTGAGAGTTACGAGCAGTACTTC.

V and J are TRBV6-5 and TRBJ2-5, with TRBD1 matching over 8 bases. The trim removed 11 bases at V and 4 bases at J, leaving 9 bases unmatched. Germline assignment: CDR1 MNHEY and CDR2 SVGAGI. The CDR3 covers 13 residues. The CDR3 sequence: CAAGQGAGETQYF. CDR3 nucleotide sequence: TGTGCCGCGGGTCAGGGGGCGGGAGAGACCCAGTACTTC.

This clone was seen only a few times. V gene TRBV4-1 combines with J gene TRBJ1-3, with 7 bases aligning to TRBD1. Looked up from germline, CDR1 is MGHRA and CDR2 is YSYEKL. The V segment lost 4 bases and the J segment 1 base; nucleotides outside the gene matches: 4. This CDR3 region has 15 residues. CDR3 loop: CASSRSTGSGNTIYF. The CDR3 DNA follows: TGCGCCAGCAGCCGATCGACAGGGTCTGGAAACACCATATATTTT.

V is TRBV6-1 and J is TRBJ2-3; 7 bases align to TRBD2. Germline-derived CDR1 and CDR2 are MNHNS and SASEGT. The CDR3 loop spans 15 amino acids. The trim removed 5 bases at V and 2 bases at J, leaving 7 bases unmatched. CDR3 in amino acids: CASSSLSGDTDTQYF. The CDR3 region has the DNA TGTGCCAGCAGTTCACTAAGCGGGGACACAGATACGCAGTATTTT.

The chain joins TRBV5-5 to TRBJ2-6, with TRBD1 as a possible D gene (6 bases). Trimming shortened V by 6 bases and J by 2 bases, and 18 bases separated the two germline ends. There are 17 residues in the CDR3. Germline V gene data show CDR1 as SGHKS and CDR2 as YYEKEE (reference sequence). The chain's CDR3 is CASTYRVLQAGANVLTF. In DNA form, the CDR3 reads TGTGCCAGCACCTACAGGGTGCTTCAGGCTGGGGCCAACGTCCTGACTTTC.

The chain couples TRBV10-3 to TRBJ1-2; 11 bases are shared with TRBD1. V gave up 5 bases and J gave up 4 bases; unmatched junction bases: 3. The CDR3 spans 14 residues. Per the germline V gene, CDR1 is ENHRY and CDR2 is SYGVKD. In nucleotides, the CDR3 is TGTGCCATCAGTACAGGACAGGGGGCCTATGGCTACACCTTC. This sequence encodes CAISTGQGAYGYTF.

This chain links TRBV9 with TRBJ1-2; D may be TRBD1 (5 bases). V lost 0 bases, J lost 2 bases, and 14 bases lay in between. The germline V gene has CDR1 SGDLS and CDR2 YYNGEE. CDR3 length: 16 residues. CDR3 coding DNA: TGTGCCAGCAGCGTAGCTACCGGGGGGACGAACTATGGCTACACCTTC. It translates to CASSVATGGTNYGYTF.

The V gene is TRBV7-2, the J gene TRBJ2-3, with D perhaps TRBD1 (7 bases). Germline values: CDR1 SGHTA, CDR2 FQGNSA. This CDR3 is 16 amino acids long. Between the trimmed V and J ends, which lost 7 bases and 1 base, there was a span of 18 bases. CDR3 sequence: CASTPGVQGGTDTQYF. As DNA, the CDR3 is TGTGCCAGCACCCCGGGGGTTCAGGGGGGCACAGATACGCAGTATTTT.

This chain links TRBV10-1 with TRBJ2-1; 9 bases fit TRBD2. The ends lost 8 bases at V and 4 bases at J; junction bases unmatched: 6. This CDR3 has 14 residues. Per the germline V gene, CDR1 is WNHNN and CDR2 is SYGVQD (reference sequence). Written as DNA, the CDR3 is TGCGCCAGCTCGCGAGCGGGGGGATACAATGAGCAGTTCTTC. Translating it yields CASSRAGGYNEQFF.

The chain couples TRBV30 to TRBJ2-5; weak D call: TRBD1 (6 bases). The CDR3 consists of 13 residues. V was cut by 5 bases and J by 2 bases, with 12 bases left in between. Germline CDR1 and CDR2: GTSNPN and SVGIG (reference sequence). In DNA form, the CDR3 reads TGTGCCTGGGGACAGCCTAATCAAGAGACCCAGTACTTC. Residues: CAWGQPNQETQYF.

The chain uses TRBV10-3 and TRBJ2-7, with D perhaps matching TRBD1 (6 bases). CDR3 length: 16 amino acids. CDR1 and CDR2 (germline): ENHRY, SYGVKD. Trimming took off 0 bases at V and 6 bases at J, with 18 bases between the two ends. This chain's CDR3 is CAISESRPQGTSEQYF. The CDR3 DNA is TGTGCCATCAGTGAGTCCAGGCCACAGGGTACTAGCGAGCAGTACTTC.

The V gene is TRBV18, the J gene TRBJ1-1; possible D gene TRBD1, 6 bases. This CDR3 is 16 amino acids long. V was shortened by 4 bases and J by 5 bases, with 20 bases between the two germline ends. Looked up from germline, CDR1 is KGHSH and CDR2 is LQKENI. The CDR3 spells CASSQYLGQGQTEAFF. The CDR3 coding sequence is TGTGCCAGCTCACAATACCTTGGGCAGGGACAAACTGAAGCTTTCTTT. The complete variable domain, with remaining parts taken from reference TRBV18 and TRBJ1-1, reads NAGVMQNPRHLVRRRGQEARLRCSPMKGHSHVYWYRQLPEEGLKFMVYLQKENIIDESGMPKERFSAEFPKEGPSILRIQQVVRGDSAAYFCASSQYLGQGQTEAFFGQGTRLTVV.

This clone was observed a handful of times. The rearrangement uses TRBV27 and TRBJ2-5; a possible D gene is TRBD1 (6 bases). Germline CDR1 is MNHEY and CDR2 is SMNVEV (reference sequence). The CDR3 length is 14 residues. The V end lost 2 bases, the J end lost 2 bases, and 9 bases lay between the germline ends. CDR3 DNA: TGTGCCAGCAGTTTAATGGGGGCGCAAGAGACCCAGTACTTC. Translation: CASSLMGAQETQYF.

The chain links TRBV4-1 to TRBJ2-7, with D tentatively TRBD1 (6 bases). This CDR3 is 17 amino acids long. V was cut by 0 bases and J by 1 base, with 16 bases left in between. Germline lookup yields CDR1 MGHRA and CDR2 YSYEKL. The CDR3 is CASSQEGFGTLSYEQYF. The CDR3 DNA sequence: TGCGCCAGCAGCCAAGAGGGCTTCGGGACACTATCCTACGAGCAGTACTTC.

The chain carries TRBV21-1 and TRBJ1-2; the D segment call TRBD1 is taken from the table without a DNA check. TRBV21-1 is a recognized pseudogene. CDR3 size: 17 residues. CDR3 in amino acids: CASSKVSGQLTNYGYTF. CDR3 coding DNA: TGTGCCAGCAGCAAAGTATCAGGACAGCTCACAAACTATGGCTACACCTTC.